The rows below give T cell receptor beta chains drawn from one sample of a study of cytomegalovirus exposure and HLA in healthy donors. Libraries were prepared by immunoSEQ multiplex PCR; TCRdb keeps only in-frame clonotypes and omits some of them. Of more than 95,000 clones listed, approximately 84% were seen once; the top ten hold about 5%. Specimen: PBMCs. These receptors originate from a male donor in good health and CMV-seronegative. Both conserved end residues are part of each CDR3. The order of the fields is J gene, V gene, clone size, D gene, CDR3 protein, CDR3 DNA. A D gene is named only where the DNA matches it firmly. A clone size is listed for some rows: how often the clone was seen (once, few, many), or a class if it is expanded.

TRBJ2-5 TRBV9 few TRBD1 CASSGDRGQETQYF TGTGCCAGCAGCGGCGACAGGGGGCAAGAGACCCAGTACTTC
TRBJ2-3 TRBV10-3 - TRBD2 CAISDPSGRVRDTQYF TGTGCCATCAGTGACCCTAGCGGGAGAGTAAGAGATACGCAGTATTTT
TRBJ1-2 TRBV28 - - CASSSIKRQANYGYTF TGTGCCAGCAGTTCCATCAAAAGACAGGCTAACTATGGCTACACCTTC
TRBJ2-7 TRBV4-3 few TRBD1 CASSQEYWGQVRHEQYF TGCGCCAGCAGCCAAGAGTACTGGGGACAGGTTCGCCACGAGCAGTACTTC
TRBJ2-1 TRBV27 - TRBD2 CASSFSGTSGGMSEQFF TGTGCCAGCAGTTTCTCCGGGACTAGCGGGGGGATGAGTGAGCAGTTCTTC
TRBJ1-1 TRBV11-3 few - CASSLGSLNTEAFF TGTGCCAGCAGCTTAGGCAGTTTGAACACTGAAGCTTTCTTT
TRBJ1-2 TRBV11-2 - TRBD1 CASSPRTGDGYTF TGTGCCAGCAGCCCACGGACAGGGGATGGCTACACCTTC
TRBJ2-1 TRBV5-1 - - CASSGLKTEQFF TGCGCCAGCAGCGGACTAAAGACTGAGCAGTTCTTC
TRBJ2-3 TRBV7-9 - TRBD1 CASSSDRLSTDTQYF TGTGCCAGCAGCTCGGACAGGCTTAGCACAGATACGCAGTATTTT
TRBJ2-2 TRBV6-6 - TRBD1 CAGRQGNGELFF TGTGCCGGCAGACAGGGAAACGGGGAGCTGTTTTTT
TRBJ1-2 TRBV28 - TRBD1 CASSFIDRAYGYTF TGTGCCAGCAGTTTTATCGACAGGGCTTATGGCTACACCTTC
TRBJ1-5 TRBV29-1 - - CGVGAQGNQPQHF TGCGGGGTCGGCGCACAGGGTAATCAGCCCCAGCATTTT
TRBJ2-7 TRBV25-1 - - CASSQIEYEQYF TGTGCCAGCAGTCAAATAGAGTACGAGCAGTACTTC
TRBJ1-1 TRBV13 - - CASSFTQGFAEAFF TGTGCCAGCAGTTTCACGCAGGGTTTTGCTGAAGCTTTCTTT
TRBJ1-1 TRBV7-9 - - CASSLEHRVGAFF TGTGCCAGCAGCTTAGAGCACAGGGTCGGAGCTTTCTTT
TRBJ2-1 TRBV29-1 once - CSGGDYNEQFF TGCAGCGGCGGGGACTACAATGAGCAGTTCTTC
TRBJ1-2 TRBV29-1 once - CSVEAGGIGYGYTF TGCAGCGTCGAAGCTGGGGGCATCGGCTATGGCTACACCTTC
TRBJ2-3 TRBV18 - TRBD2 CASSARTSGIFTDTQYF TGTGCCAGCTCAGCGCGAACTAGCGGGATTTTCACAGATACGCAGTATTTT
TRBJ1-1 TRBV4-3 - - CASSLNRVNTEAFF TGCGCCAGCAGCCTCAACAGGGTTAACACTGAAGCTTTCTTT
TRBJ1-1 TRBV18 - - CASSPRDTSLNTEAFF TGTGCCAGCTCACCACGGGACACTAGTCTGAACACTGAAGCTTTCTTT
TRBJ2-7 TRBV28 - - CASRPTDRPSYEQYF TGTGCCAGCAGACCTACAGACAGGCCGTCCTACGAGCAGTACTTC
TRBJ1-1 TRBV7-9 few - CASSLGAVNTEAFF TGTGCCAGCAGCTTAGGAGCGGTGAACACTGAAGCTTTCTTT
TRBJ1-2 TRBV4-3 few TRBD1 CASSQDMGTGSGYTF TGCGCCAGCAGCCAAGACATGGGGACAGGGAGTGGCTACACCTTC
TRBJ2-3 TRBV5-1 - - CASSLLQGSDTQYF TGCGCCAGCAGCTTGCTTCAGGGTTCAGATACGCAGTATTTT
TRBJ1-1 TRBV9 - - CASSVQVNTEAFF TGTGCCAGCAGCGTACAGGTGAACACTGAAGCTTTCTTT
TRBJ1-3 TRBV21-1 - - CASRNGTGTVSGNTIYF TGTGCCAGCAGAAATGGGACCGGGACAGTCTCTGGAAACACCATATATTTT
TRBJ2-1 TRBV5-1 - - CASTLLGNRELAAVNEQFF TGCGCCAGCACCCTCTTGGGGAACAGGGAGCTGGCGGCGGTCAATGAGCAGTTCTTC
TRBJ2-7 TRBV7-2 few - CASSLDSRGIYEQYF TGTGCCAGCAGCTTAGATTCCCGGGGGATCTACGAGCAGTACTTC
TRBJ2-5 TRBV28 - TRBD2 CASSLSRISGSAEETQYF TGTGCCAGCAGTTTGTCTCGTATTAGCGGGAGCGCCGAAGAGACCCAGTACTTC
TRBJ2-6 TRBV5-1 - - CASSLAGEAGANVLTF TGCGCCAGCAGCTTGGCCGGGGAGGCTGGGGCCAACGTCCTGACTTTC
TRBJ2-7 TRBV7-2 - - CASSALGYEQYF TGTGCCAGCAGCGCCCTCGGGTACGAGCAGTACTTC
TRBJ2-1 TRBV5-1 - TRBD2 CASSEGLGSVLLDEQFF TGCGCCAGCAGCGAAGGACTAGGATCGGTACTCCTTGATGAGCAGTTCTTC
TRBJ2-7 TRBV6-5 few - CASSNAGYEQYF TGTGCCAGCAGCAACGCGGGGTACGAGCAGTACTTC
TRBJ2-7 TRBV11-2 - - CASSLRRDTPYEQYF TGTGCCAGCAGCTTACGCCGGGACACACCCTACGAGCAGTACTTC
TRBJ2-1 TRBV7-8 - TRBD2 CASSSSGLVYDEQFF TGTGCCAGCAGCTCATCGGGACTAGTCTACGATGAGCAGTTCTTC
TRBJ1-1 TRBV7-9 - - CASSTGPGTEAFF TGTGCCAGCAGCACCGGTCCCGGCACTGAAGCTTTCTTT
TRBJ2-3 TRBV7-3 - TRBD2 CASSDYGLAGVGTQYF TGTGCCAGCAGCGACTACGGACTAGCGGGAGTCGGTACGCAGTATTTT
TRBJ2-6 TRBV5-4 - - CASSPEGRRGANVLTF TGTGCCAGCAGCCCGGAGGGTCGCCGTGGGGCCAACGTCCTGACTTTC
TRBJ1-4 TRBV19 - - CASRPSTETGNIANEKLFF TGTGCCAGTAGGCCCTCTACAGAGACAGGAAACATTGCTAATGAAAAACTGTTTTTT
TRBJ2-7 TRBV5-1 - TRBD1 CASSLAQGQHYEQYF TGCGCCAGCAGCTTGGCCCAGGGACAGCACTACGAGCAGTACTTC
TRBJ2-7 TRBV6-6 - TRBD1 CASSYITQGSEQYF TGTGCCAGCAGTTATATAACACAGGGGAGCGAGCAGTACTTC